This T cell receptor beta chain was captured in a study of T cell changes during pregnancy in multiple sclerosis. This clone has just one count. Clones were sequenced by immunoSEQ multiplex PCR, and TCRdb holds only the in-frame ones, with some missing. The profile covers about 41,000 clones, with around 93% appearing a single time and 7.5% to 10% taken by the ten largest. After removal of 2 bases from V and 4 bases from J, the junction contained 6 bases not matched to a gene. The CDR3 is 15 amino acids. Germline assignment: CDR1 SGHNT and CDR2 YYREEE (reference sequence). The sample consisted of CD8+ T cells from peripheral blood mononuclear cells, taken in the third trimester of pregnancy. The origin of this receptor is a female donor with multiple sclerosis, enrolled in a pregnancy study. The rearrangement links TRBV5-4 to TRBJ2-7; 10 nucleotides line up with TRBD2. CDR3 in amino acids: CASSFTTSGKYEQYF. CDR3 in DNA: TGTGCCAGCAGCTTTACAACTAGCGGGAAGTACGAGCAGTACTTC. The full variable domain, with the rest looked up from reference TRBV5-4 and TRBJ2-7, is ETGVTQSPTHLIKTRGQQVTLRCSSQSGHNTVSWYQQALGQGPQFIFQYYREEENGRGNFPPRFSGLQFPNYSSELNVNALELDDSALYLCASSFTTSGKYEQYFGPGTRLTVT.